The 21 T cell receptor beta chains given below trace back to one sample, sequenced in a study of blood T cell repertoires in COVID-19. The method was immunoSEQ multiplex PCR; TCRdb's version includes in-frame clones alone and lacks a portion of them. The table has about 160,000 clones, 75% to 90% seen once. The sample taken for sequencing was PBMCs or T cells enriched from blood (not recorded which). These receptors originate from a woman aged 40 to 50 who had been exposed to COVID-19.

This chain links TRBV7-8 with TRBJ2-2, with 12 bases aligning to TRBD2. J lost 2 bases, V lost 5 bases, and 12 bases had no gene match. In germline, CDR1 is SGHVS, CDR2 FQNEAQ. The CDR3 has 19 residues. CDR3 nucleotides: TGTGCCAGCAGCACGCGCCCTAGCGGGGGGGCCGCTAACACCGGGGAGCTGTTTTTT. Translating it yields CASSTRPSGGAANTGELFF. The full variable domain, rest sourced from reference TRBV7-8 and TRBJ2-2, is GAGVSQSPRYKVAKRGQDVALRCDPISGHVSLFWYQQALGQGPEFLTYFQNEAQLDKSGLPSDRFFAERPEGSVSTLKIQRTQQEDSAVYLCASSTRPSGGAANTGELFFGEGSRLTVL.

The rearrangement links TRBV9 to TRBJ2-7, with 8 bases aligning to TRBD2. Germline CDR1 SGDLS, CDR2 YYNGEE. With V trimmed by 3 bases and J by 0 bases, 5 bases remained unmatched. This CDR3 is built from 15 residues. DNA for the CDR3: TGTGCCAGCAGCGCCGGGGGGGATGTCTCCTACGAGCAGTACTTC. This encodes CASSAGGDVSYEQYF.

The chain recombines TRBV18 with TRBJ1-1; 11 bases line up with TRBD1. The CDR3 spans 16 residues. After removal of 3 bases from V and 5 bases from J, the junction contained 8 bases not matched to a gene. Germline V gives CDR1 KGHSH, CDR2 LQKENI. CDR3 nucleotides: TGTGCCAGCTCACCCGGGACAGGGGGTGTGTTGACTGAAGCTTTCTTT. Encoded protein: CASSPGTGGVLTEAFF.

The V and J genes are TRBV28 and TRBJ2-7; TRBD2 is a possible D gene (6 bases). The V gene lost 8 bases and the J gene lost 1 base, with 12 bases spanning the gap. Looked up from germline, CDR1 is MDHEN and CDR2 is SYDVKM. The CDR3 consists of 13 residues. The CDR3: CASSGTLSYEQYF. The CDR3 DNA follows: TGTGCCAGCTCCGGGACTTTATCCTACGAGCAGTACTTC.

This clone has just one count. The V call is TRBV4-2, the J call TRBJ2-6, with a possible D match to TRBD1 (5 bases). The CDR3 has 18 amino acids. The germline CDR1 and CDR2 sequences are LGHNA and YNFKEQ. V was trimmed by 0 bases and J by 0 bases, leaving 12 bases between them. CDR3 bases: TGTGCCAGCAGCCAAGAGACAGCCTCCTTCTCTGGGGCCAACGTCCTGACTTTC. This gives the protein CASSQETASFSGANVLTF.

This clone was seen a few times. The genes are TRBV10-3 and TRBJ2-5; perhaps TRBD2 as D (7 bases). This CDR3 is 13 amino acids long. CDR1 is ENHRY, CDR2 SYGVKD, per germline. The V gene lost 11 bases and the J gene lost 4 bases, with 17 bases spanning the gap. The CDR3 is CASGGGSGETQYF. The DNA of the CDR3 is TGTGCCTCCGGGGGCGGGAGCGGAGAGACCCAGTACTTC.

The rearrangement uses TRBV7-9 and TRBJ2-5; D remains unclear. CDR1 is SEHNR, CDR2 FQNEAQ, per germline (reference sequence). Trimming pared 1 base from V and 4 bases from J, leaving 10 bases between. The CDR3 runs to 14 residues. CDR3 loop: CASSLGGLRETQYF. CDR3 coding DNA: TGTGCCAGCAGCTTAGGCGGTCTGCGAGAGACCCAGTACTTC. The entire variable domain, with the rest obtained from reference TRBV7-9 and TRBJ2-5, is as follows: DTGVSQNPRHKITKRGQNVTFRCDPISEHNRLYWYRQTLGQGPEFLTYFQNEAQLEKSRLLSDRFSAERPKGSFSTLEIQRTEQGDSAMYLCASSLGGLRETQYFGPGTRLLVL.

The V gene is TRBV9, the J gene TRBJ2-2; 9 bases agree with TRBD1. The CDR3 covers 15 residues. Germline V gene lookup returns CDR1 SGDLS and CDR2 YYNGEE. Germline trimming cut 0 bases from V and 7 bases from J; bases unmatched to any gene: 4. Written as DNA, the CDR3 is TGTGCCAGCAGCGTAGGGACAGGGGAGATCGGGGAGCTGTTTTTT. Protein product: CASSVGTGEIGELFF.

There are a few counts of this clone. The chain has TRBV18 and TRBJ1-1, with a weak D call TRBD1 (5 bases). The V end lost 4 bases, the J end lost 5 bases, and 11 bases lay between the germline ends. The CDR3 loop spans 13 amino acids. Looked up from germline, CDR1 is KGHSH and CDR2 is LQKENI. CDR3 sequence: CASSRERGTEAFF. The CDR3 DNA is TGTGCCAGCTCACGCGAAAGGGGTACTGAAGCTTTCTTT.

The CDR3 coding sequence is TGTGCCAGCAGTGAGCCCCAGGGGCTAGCGGTATCCTACGAGCAGTACTTC. This encodes CASSEPQGLAVSYEQYF. The chain couples TRBV2 to TRBJ2-7; D is perhaps TRBD2 (7 bases). In germline, CDR1 is SNHLY, CDR2 FYNNEI. The CDR3 has 17 residues. Trimming stripped 3 bases from V and 1 base from J, with 19 bases between.

The chain is built from TRBV5-6 and TRBJ2-2, with TRBD1 identical over 7 bases. With V trimmed by 5 bases and J by 3 bases, 13 bases remained unmatched. Germline lookup yields CDR1 SGHDT and CDR2 YYEEEE. This CDR3 is built from 17 residues. CDR3 coding DNA: TGTGCCAGCAGGAGGGGGCAAAAAGATTTGGACACCGGGGAGCTGTTTTTT. As protein: CASRRGQKDLDTGELFF.

The genes are TRBV11-2 and TRBJ2-7, with TRBD2 matching over 9 bases. Germline trimming cut 2 bases from V and 3 bases from J; bases unmatched to any gene: 5. The CDR3 runs to 15 residues. CDR1 is SGHAT and CDR2 is FQNNGV in the germline V gene. CDR3 DNA: TGTGCCAGCAGCTTAACGGTACTAGCGGGCTACGAGCAGTACTTC. Translation: CASSLTVLAGYEQYF.

This chain joins TRBV4-1 and TRBJ2-1; D possibly corresponds to TRBD2 (5 bases). This CDR3 region has 15 residues. Germline CDR1 and CDR2: MGHRA and YSYEKL. Deletions cut 0 bases from V and 6 bases from J, with 12 bases between. The CDR3 nucleotides are TGCGCCAGCAGCCAAGATTCCCGGGGTGGCAATGAGCAGTTCTTC. It yields the protein CASSQDSRGGNEQFF.

This clone was observed once. The chain has TRBV6-5 and TRBJ1-5; 8 nucleotides align to TRBD1. The CDR3 sequence is 15 residues long. CDR1 and CDR2 from the germline V gene are MNHEY and SVGAGI. J gave up 0 bases and V 6 bases, and 4 bases lay outside the gene matches. Here the CDR3 reads CASRTGAGSNQPQHF. The CDR3 DNA sequence: TGTGCCAGCAGGACAGGGGCCGGTAGCAATCAGCCCCAGCATTTT.

This clone showed up many times. The V and J genes are TRBV7-9 and TRBJ2-1, with 9 bases matching TRBD2. CDR3 size: 13 residues. The germline V gene has CDR1 SEHNR and CDR2 FQNEAQ (reference sequence). With V trimmed by 5 bases and J by 10 bases, 6 bases remained unmatched. CDR3 sequence reads: CASSPETSGEQFF. CDR3 nucleotides: TGTGCCAGCAGCCCCGAGACTAGCGGCGAGCAGTTCTTC.

This sequence joins TRBV6-4 and TRBJ2-7; tentatively, D is TRBD1 (5 bases). The CDR3 covers 13 residues. CDR1 MRHNA and CDR2 SNTAGT come from the germline V gene. V lost 3 bases to trimming and J lost 7 bases, with 13 bases between them. The CDR3 sequence is CASSEKSGWEQYF. The CDR3 DNA follows: TGTGCCAGCAGTGAAAAATCAGGGTGGGAGCAGTACTTC.

The J gene is TRBJ1-1, the V gene TRBV4-1; 8 nucleotides agree with TRBD1. Germline V gene sequence: CDR1 MGHRA, CDR2 YSYEKL. This CDR3 spans 16 amino acids. V was pared by 4 bases and J by 3 bases, with 10 bases of the junction left unmatched. The CDR3 loop reads CASSRETGAHHTEAFF. The CDR3, as DNA: TGCGCCAGCAGCCGCGAGACAGGGGCGCACCACACTGAAGCTTTCTTT.

This clone was counted only a few times. The chain couples TRBV7-9 to TRBJ1-2; 12 nucleotides align to TRBD1. The CDR3 has 15 residues. V was pared by 5 bases and J by 7 bases, with 8 bases of the junction left unmatched. CDR1 is SEHNR, CDR2 FQNEAQ, per germline (reference sequence). The CDR3, as DNA: TGTGCCAGCAGCCGCTTGAGGGACAGGGGGCCTGGCTACACCTTC. Translating it yields CASSRLRDRGPGYTF.

This sequence joins TRBV28 and TRBJ2-1, with a possible D match to TRBD2 (6 bases). Germline CDR1 is MDHEN and CDR2 is SYDVKM. This CDR3 has 14 amino acids. Trimming stripped 5 bases from V and 1 base from J, with 9 bases between. Written as DNA, the CDR3 is TGTGCCAGCAGTGTAGCGGAATCCTACAATGAGCAGTTCTTC. Amino acid sequence: CASSVAESYNEQFF.

The rearrangement links TRBV7-7 to TRBJ2-1; no definite D call. This CDR3 region has 15 residues. Looked up from germline, CDR1 is SSHAT and CDR2 is FNYEAQ (reference sequence). Trimming cost V 3 bases and J 0 bases, with 9 bases left between them. In nucleotides, the CDR3 is TGTGCCAGCAGCTTGGGCTCCAGCTCCTACAATGAGCAGTTCTTC. This gives the protein CASSLGSSSYNEQFF.

J is TRBJ1-6 and V is TRBV6-2 or TRBV6-3; D is perhaps TRBD1 (5 bases). This CDR3 region has 14 residues. Germline lookup yields CDR1 MNHEY and CDR2 SVGEGT. V lost 1 base to trimming and J lost 14 bases, with 15 bases between them. The CDR3 DNA follows: TGTGCCAGCAGTTACTTGGCAGGGCTCCGAACCCTCCACTTT. Translating gives CASSYLAGLRTLHF.